The rows below give T cell receptor beta chains drawn from one sample of a study of Graves' ophthalmopathy and Graves' hyperthyroidism. In TCRdb, the multiplex PCR reads were re-called with MiXCR into one record per CDR3 protein. The profile shows over 650,000 distinct CDR3 sequences, roughly two fifths of them singletons. Material: peripheral blood. These TCRs come from an adult man with Graves' ophthalmopathy. Both conserved end residues are trimmed from each CDR3. The order of the fields is clone size, V gene, CDR3 protein. The size entry is marked missing in some rows and otherwise reads once, few, many or a size class.

abundance: .
v_gene: TRBV25-1
CDR3aa: ASSAKGTILQPQH

abundance: .
v_gene: TRBV2
CDR3aa: ASSEDVVGQPQH

abundance: .
v_gene: TRBV2
CDR3aa: AIWDRAGGELF

abundance: many
v_gene: TRBV2
CDR3aa: ASERENTGELF

abundance: few
v_gene: TRBV20-1
CDR3aa: SGEDGGVSYEQY

abundance: .
v_gene: TRBV7-2
CDR3aa: ASSYLGGPNTGELF

abundance: .
v_gene: TRBV7-2
CDR3aa: ASSLGGSDPEQY

abundance: .
v_gene: TRBV6-1
CDR3aa: ASSLAAGELS

abundance: .
v_gene: TRBV5-1
CDR3aa: ASSGTGPAEAF

abundance: many
v_gene: TRBV29-1
CDR3aa: SVVGGWGETQY

abundance: many
v_gene: TRBV10-2
CDR3aa: ASSDPGQGAAEAF

abundance: .
v_gene: TRBV25-1
CDR3aa: ASTLEGVTPNQPQH

abundance: .
v_gene: TRBV5-8
CDR3aa: ASSSLWEETQY

abundance: .
v_gene: TRBV6-6
CDR3aa: ASSYPGQGYNGYT

abundance: few
v_gene: TRBV2
CDR3aa: ASSFTGTGIYEQY

abundance: .
v_gene: TRBV7-9
CDR3aa: ASSLVLSLEQY

abundance: .
v_gene: TRBV27
CDR3aa: ASSGQGRGYGYT

abundance: .
v_gene: TRBV19
CDR3aa: ASSIGTGDGYEQY

abundance: .
v_gene: TRBV24-1
CDR3aa: ATQSRRTGELF

abundance: many
v_gene: TRBV19
CDR3aa: ASSVSRGNSPLH

abundance: .
v_gene: TRBV10-3
CDR3aa: ASSPAGGAMNTEAF

abundance: .
v_gene: TRBV20-1
CDR3aa: SASKQGGDYGYT

abundance: many
v_gene: TRBV15
CDR3aa: ATSKGEQEGQPQH

abundance: many
v_gene: TRBV2
CDR3aa: ASSTGTGSFHEQY

abundance: .
v_gene: TRBV12-3/TRBV12-4
CDR3aa: ASKLGDIDSYEQY

abundance: .
v_gene: TRBV20-1
CDR3aa: SARGSGINTDTQY

abundance: .
v_gene: TRBV6-2/TRBV6-3
CDR3aa: ASSLQTPEFGGELF

abundance: few
v_gene: TRBV7-2
CDR3aa: ASSQEGWGGSYEQY

abundance: few
v_gene: TRBV11-3
CDR3aa: ASSSSSGGYEQY